The rows below give T cell receptor beta chains drawn from one sample of a study of response to subunit inactivated influenza vaccine. TCRdb reprocessed the RT-PCR reads via MiXCR and lists one record per CDR3 protein. Of 500,000 to 600,000 distinct CDR3 sequences in the sample, approximately 16% were seen once. Sequencing used CD4+ T cells sorted from PBMCs, obtained 23 to 25 months after vaccination. The receptors derive from a man in his fifties or sixties who received an inactivated influenza vaccine. The CDR3 runs from the conserved cysteine through the conserved F or W. The D gene is left open where the match is weak. Only part of the rows carry a size: once, few, many, or a class if the clone is expanded.

v_gene,j_gene,d_gene,abundance,CDR3nt,CDR3aa
TRBV7-3,TRBJ1-1,NA,NA,TGTGCCAGCAGCCCAGGCGCTATGAACACTGAAGCTTTCTTT,CASSPGAMNTEAFF
TRBV20-1,TRBJ1-2,TRBD1,NA,TGCAGTGCTAGGAAGGGGGCGAGCACTAACTATGGCTACACCTTC,CSARKGASTNYGYTF
TRBV5-1,TRBJ2-3,TRBD2,NA,TGCGCCAGCCATAGCGGGGGGACAGATACGCAGTATTTT,CASHSGGTDTQYF
TRBV28,TRBJ2-3,NA,few,TGTGCCAGCAGTCGCGGAGAGAACACAGATACGCAGTATTTT,CASSRGENTDTQYF
TRBV29-1,TRBJ1-1,NA,NA,TGCAGCGTTCGACCCTGGGGCGGCACTGAAGCTTTCTTT,CSVRPWGGTEAFF
TRBV4-2,TRBJ1-4,NA,NA,TGTGCCAGCAGCCCGAACGGGGGGGCGCGGGAAAAACTGTTTTTT,CASSPNGGAREKLFF
TRBV7-8,TRBJ1-4,NA,once,TGTGCCAGCAGGCTACAGTGGTTTGATTCAACTAATGAAAAACTGTTTTTT,CASRLQWFDSTNEKLFF
TRBV20-1,TRBJ1-5,NA,NA,TGCAGTGCTACCGATAGCAATCAGCCCCAGCATTTT,CSATDSNQPQHF
TRBV5-1,TRBJ2-1,NA,many,TGCGCCAGCAGCATTGGCTGGCACAATGAGCAGTTCTTC,CASSIGWHNEQFF
TRBV20-1,TRBJ2-7,NA,NA,TGCAGTGCTAGAGACAGGGTCCCCGAGCAGTACTTC,CSARDRVPEQYF
TRBV6-5,TRBJ2-2,TRBD2,NA,TGTGCCAGCAGTTACTCGTTCCTAGCGGGAGCTCCCGGGGAGCTGTTTTTT,CASSYSFLAGAPGELFF
TRBV5-6,TRBJ1-5,NA,few,TGTGCCAGCAGCTTAGGGGATTGGAGCAATCAGCCCCAGCATTTT,CASSLGDWSNQPQHF
TRBV4-3,TRBJ1-2,NA,NA,TGCGCCAGCAGCCCCCAGGGGTTGGTCTATGGCTACACCTTC,CASSPQGLVYGYTF
TRBV4-3,TRBJ1-2,NA,NA,TGCGCCAGCAGCCAAGATACAGGACTTTTAGGCTACACCTTC,CASSQDTGLLGYTF
TRBV10-3,TRBJ2-3,TRBD1,NA,TGTGCCATAAGACAACAGGGGGCTACAGATACGCAGTATTTT,CAIRQQGATDTQYF
TRBV5-1,TRBJ2-1,NA,NA,TGCGCCGGCAGCTCCTGGCCCAGAGAAAATGAGCAGTTCTTC,CAGSSWPRENEQFF
TRBV4-1,TRBJ1-4,NA,NA,TGCGCCAGCAGCCAGGGACACGCTGACAATGAAAAACTGTTTTTT,CASSQGHADNEKLFF
TRBV4-1,TRBJ2-3,TRBD2,few,TGCGCCAGCAGCCTAGCTAGTTTAGCGGGGGCCACAGATACGCAGTATTTT,CASSLASLAGATDTQYF
TRBV4-3,TRBJ1-3,TRBD1,NA,TGCGCCAGCAGCCAGGACCCGGACAGGGGATTTGGAAACACCATATATTTT,CASSQDPDRGFGNTIYF
TRBV20-1,TRBJ2-1,TRBD2,few,TGCAGTGCCGTAGACGGGAGGTCAACCTACAATGAGCAGTTCTTC,CSAVDGRSTYNEQFF
TRBV7-9,TRBJ2-7,TRBD1,few,TGTGCCAGCAGCCGTGCGGACAGGAGCGACGAGCAGTACTTC,CASSRADRSDEQYF
TRBV28,TRBJ2-1,NA,NA,TGTGCCAGCAGTTTCGGTAGGGCGGGCAGGAATGAGCAGTTCTTC,CASSFGRAGRNEQFF
TRBV20-1,TRBJ2-1,TRBD2,NA,TGCAGTGCTAGTTTGACTAGCGGGGCCTACAATGAGCAGTTCTTC,CSASLTSGAYNEQFF
TRBV3-1,TRBJ1-6,NA,NA,TGTGCCAGCAGCCAAGCTGGATCGGTGGGGTCACCCCTCCACTTT,CASSQAGSVGSPLHF
TRBV5-1,TRBJ2-5,NA,NA,TGCGCCAGCAGATTGACAGCACAAGAGACCCAGTACTTC,CASRLTAQETQYF
TRBV15,TRBJ2-1,NA,NA,TGTGCCACCAGCAGATTCGGCGCCAGATACAATGAGCAGTTCTTC,CATSRFGARYNEQFF
TRBV7-9,TRBJ1-3,NA,NA,TGTGCCAGCAGCTTTAACGAGGGTTATGGAAACACCATATATTTT,CASSFNEGYGNTIYF
TRBV10-3,TRBJ2-1,TRBD2,many,TGTGCCATCAGTAAAGGGCTAGCGGGGGGTAACAATGAGCAGTTCTTC,CAISKGLAGGNNEQFF
TRBV7-3,TRBJ2-5,NA,many,TGTGCCAGCAGCTTATCGAGGCAAGAGACCCAGTACTTC,CASSLSRQETQYF
TRBV15,TRBJ2-6,NA,NA,TGTGCCACCAGCAGCCTCAGGTCCGGGGCCAACGTCCTGACTTTC,CATSSLRSGANVLTF
TRBV18,TRBJ2-1,TRBD1,NA,TGTGCCAGCTCGGGGCAGGGGGCTGAAAATTACAATGAGCAGTTCTTC,CASSGQGAENYNEQFF
TRBV12-3/TRBV12-4,TRBJ1-4,TRBD1,NA,TGTGCCAGCAGTTTAGGGAGGACAGGGAAGGTGGAAAAACTGTTTTTT,CASSLGRTGKVEKLFF
TRBV7-2,TRBJ2-2,NA,many,TGTGCCAGCAGCCGGACAGCGAACACCGGGGAGCTGTTTTTT,CASSRTANTGELFF
TRBV20-1,TRBJ2-3,NA,NA,TGCAGTGCTAGAGTGGACAGTCGCCCTGTATTT,CSARVDSRPVF
TRBV20-1,TRBJ2-5,NA,NA,TGCAGTGCTAGCCCACTTGGGCGAGAGGAGACCCAGTACTTC,CSASPLGREETQYF
TRBV18,TRBJ2-7,TRBD2,NA,TGTGCCAGCTCACCATTAGCGGGGGGGCCAAACTCCTACGAGCAGTACTTC,CASSPLAGGPNSYEQYF
TRBV20-1,TRBJ2-7,NA,few,TGCAGTGCTAGGTCGGGCCGCGGACCTTCCTACGAGCAGTACTTC,CSARSGRGPSYEQYF
TRBV27,TRBJ2-7,NA,few,TGTGCCAGCAGTGAGGGGCGGGGCAGGAGCCACGAGCAGTACTTC,CASSEGRGRSHEQYF
TRBV12-3/TRBV12-4,TRBJ2-3,NA,few,TGTGCCAGCAGTTTGCCGGGTGCGTCAGATACGCAGTATTTT,CASSLPGASDTQYF
TRBV28,TRBJ1-5,NA,few,TGTGCCAGCAGTTTCCCGGGAGGATATAGCAATCAGCCCCAGCATTTT,CASSFPGGYSNQPQHF
TRBV7-2,TRBJ2-1,NA,few,TGTGCCAGCACCCTAACATACAATGAGCAGTTCTTC,CASTLTYNEQFF
TRBV27,TRBJ2-3,NA,few,TGTGCCAGCAGTGTTTGGGATAGTCCCCAGGGTACGCAGTATTTT,CASSVWDSPQGTQYF
TRBV3-1,TRBJ1-6,NA,many,TGTGCCAGCAGCCACAGTCTCGGGGATTCACCCCTCCACTTT,CASSHSLGDSPLHF
TRBV6-1,TRBJ1-4,NA,NA,TGTGCCAGCAGTGTAGGGCAGGAAGGTGAAAAACTGTTTTTT,CASSVGQEGEKLFF
TRBV7-9,TRBJ2-5,NA,NA,TGTGCCAGCAGGCGGGTTCCGGCAGGCCAAGAGACCCAGTACTTC,CASRRVPAGQETQYF
TRBV12-3/TRBV12-4,TRBJ1-5,NA,few,TGTGCCAGCAGTTTTGAGTTTAGGCAGCCCCAGCATTTT,CASSFEFRQPQHF
TRBV7-3,TRBJ2-3,TRBD2,NA,TGTGCCAGCAGCCCACCCGACGGGAGGGGGACGCAGTATTTT,CASSPPDGRGTQYF
TRBV4-2,TRBJ2-5,TRBD2,few,TGTGCCAGCAGCCAAGATTGGACTAGCGGGGGTGAGACCCAGTACTTC,CASSQDWTSGGETQYF
TRBV18,TRBJ2-2,NA,few,TGTGCCAGCTCACCATTAACGAACACCGGGGAGCTGTTTTTT,CASSPLTNTGELFF
TRBV12-3/TRBV12-4,TRBJ1-5,NA,NA,TGTGCCAGCAGTTTATCGGGGCGACAGCCCCAGCATTTT,CASSLSGRQPQHF
TRBV3-1,TRBJ2-1,NA,NA,TGTGCCAGCAGCCAAGTAGGAGCGTCGTCCTACAATGAGCAGTTCTTC,CASSQVGASSYNEQFF
TRBV29-1,TRBJ2-1,NA,few,TGCAGCGTTTCCTGGCGACTAGGGCAGTTCTTC,CSVSWRLGQFF
TRBV5-1,TRBJ1-4,NA,many,TGCGCCAGCAGCTTGGACAGCTTTAATGAAAAACTGTTTTTT,CASSLDSFNEKLFF
TRBV20-1,TRBJ2-5,NA,NA,TGCAGTGCTAGATGGGACGTGGGGGTAAGGGGTCAAGAGACCCAGTACTTC,CSARWDVGVRGQETQYF
TRBV4-2,TRBJ2-1,TRBD1,few,TGTGCCAGCAGCCAACCGACAGGGTCATATGAGCAGTTCTTC,CASSQPTGSYEQFF
TRBV7-2,TRBJ2-7,NA,NA,TGTGCCAGCAATCCGCAGTTTGGGGCGGGCGAGCAGTACTTC,CASNPQFGAGEQYF
TRBV9,TRBJ2-1,NA,many,TGTGCCAGCAGCGTAGTATTGGGAGGAGGTGAGCAGTTCTTC,CASSVVLGGGEQFF